Listed below are T cell receptor beta chains from one sample, sequenced in a study of cytomegalovirus exposure and HLA in healthy donors. Repertoires were generated with immunoSEQ multiplex PCR, while TCRdb's copy carries only in-frame clones and drops some. In the table there are some 120,000 clones, roughly 90% of which are singletons. The sequenced sample consisted of PBMCs. These receptors were collected from a woman between 18 and 29 years old in good health and CMV-seronegative. The CDR3 runs from the conserved cysteine through the conserved F or W. A D gene is named only where the DNA matches it firmly. Clone size is not always given. Where it is, it says once, few, many or a class for expanded clones.

d_call,v_call,j_call,clone_size,cdr3_nt,cdr3_aa
.,TRBV6-5,TRBJ1-2,.,TGTGCCAGTTTCAGCGGGACGAAGACTCATGGCTACACCTTC,CASFSGTKTHGYTF
TRBD1,TRBV7-9,TRBJ1-3,once,TGTGCCAGCAGCGGAGGACAGGGGGCCTTCCGTCTCTCTGGAAACACCATATATTTT,CASSGGQGAFRLSGNTIYF
TRBD2,TRBV5-1,TRBJ2-2,.,TGCGCCAGCAGCTCGGGAATAGCGGGAGGGCCGCTTGGCGGGGAGCTGTTTTTT,CASSSGIAGGPLGGELFF
.,TRBV28,TRBJ2-7,.,TGTGCCAGCAGACCACAGGCTACCTACGAGCAGTACTTC,CASRPQATYEQYF
TRBD1,TRBV5-1,TRBJ1-6,.,TGCGCCAGCAGCAGCGGGACAGGCATTAATTCACCCCTCCACTTT,CASSSGTGINSPLHF
.,TRBV28,TRBJ1-5,.,TGTGCCAGCAGTTCCCATCAGGGGCAGCCCCAGCATTTT,CASSSHQGQPQHF
.,TRBV5-1,TRBJ2-4,.,TGCGCCAGCAGCACGGGACTGATACCAAACATTCAGTACTTC,CASSTGLIPNIQYF
TRBD2,TRBV10-3,TRBJ2-5,.,TGTGCCATCAGTGAGGTTAGCGGGATCCAAGAGACCCAGTACTTC,CAISEVSGIQETQYF
.,TRBV30,TRBJ2-2,.,TGTGCCTGGAGTGTACTGGACATGACGAACACCGGGGAGCTGTTTTTT,CAWSVLDMTNTGELFF
TRBD2,TRBV7-2,TRBJ2-3,few,TGTGCCAGCAGTCAAGAGGGACTAGCGGGCACAGATACGCAGTATTTT,CASSQEGLAGTDTQYF
.,TRBV6-1,TRBJ2-3,.,TGTGCCAGCAGCGCACAGGGTCATGGCACAGATACGCAGTATTTT,CASSAQGHGTDTQYF
.,TRBV5-1,TRBJ1-3,.,TGCGCCAGCAGGGAGCAGCTCTCTGGAAACACCATATATTTT,CASREQLSGNTIYF
.,TRBV11-3,TRBJ1-6,.,TGTGCCAGCAGCTTAGGAACAGCTAATTCACCCCTCCACTTT,CASSLGTANSPLHF
TRBD1,TRBV28,TRBJ2-7,.,TGTGCCAGCGGACCCGGGACAGAAGCCTACGAGCAGTACTTC,CASGPGTEAYEQYF
TRBD2,TRBV27,TRBJ2-7,.,TGTGCCAGCAGCCATAGCGGGATGGTTTCCTACGAGCAGTACTTC,CASSHSGMVSYEQYF
.,TRBV5-1,TRBJ2-7,.,TGCGCCAGCAGTCCTGACCGCCTTAGAGGCGAGCAGTACTTC,CASSPDRLRGEQYF
.,TRBV7-3,TRBJ2-1,.,TGTGCCAGCAGCTTACAAAAGACAGCCGAGCAGTTCTTC,CASSLQKTAEQFF
TRBD1,TRBV7-2,TRBJ1-1,once,TGTGCCAGCAGCTGGGACAGGGGGGCCACTGAAGCTTTCTTT,CASSWDRGATEAFF
TRBD2,TRBV25-1,TRBJ2-7,.,TGTGCCAGCAGTGAATGGACTAGCGGGAGGGTTTGGCAGTACTTC,CASSEWTSGRVWQYF
.,TRBV25-1,TRBJ2-1,.,TGTGCCAGCAGCGCCGACACACACAATGAGCAGTTCTTC,CASSADTHNEQFF
.,TRBV9,TRBJ1-5,.,TGTGCCAGCAGCCTTACGGGGGATCAGCCCCAGCATTTT,CASSLTGDQPQHF
TRBD1,TRBV6-5,TRBJ2-5,.,TGTGCCAGCAGTTACGGGGACAGCCAAGAGACCCAGTACTTC,CASSYGDSQETQYF
.,TRBV9,TRBJ1-4,.,TGTGCCAGCAGCGTAGCCCCGGTTGGGGGGGCAACGGAAAAACTGTTTTTT,CASSVAPVGGATEKLFF
TRBD1,TRBV13,TRBJ1-2,.,TGTGCCAGCAGCTTAGTGGAACAGGGGGCCTATGGCTACACCTTC,CASSLVEQGAYGYTF
TRBD1,TRBV30,TRBJ1-4,.,TGTGCCCGGACAGGGGCAACTAATGAAAAACTGTTTTTT,CARTGATNEKLFF
.,TRBV25-1,TRBJ1-1,.,TGTGCCAGCAGTGAGGACAGCATTCGTACTGAAGCTTTCTTT,CASSEDSIRTEAFF
.,TRBV7-3,TRBJ1-3,.,TGTGCCAGCAGCTTAGGAGGGGGAAACACCATATATTTT,CASSLGGGNTIYF
.,TRBV2,TRBJ1-3,.,TGTGCCAGCAGAGAGGACATAAGCTCTGGAAACACCATATATTTT,CASREDISSGNTIYF
TRBD2,TRBV29-1,TRBJ2-1,.,TGCAGCGTCGCAGGACTAGCGGGAGTCGGCGACAATGAGCAGTTCTTC,CSVAGLAGVGDNEQFF
TRBD1,TRBV30,TRBJ1-5,.,TGTGCCTGGAGTAGGGGACAGGGAAGCAATCAGCCCCAGCATTTT,CAWSRGQGSNQPQHF
TRBD2,TRBV25-1,TRBJ2-3,once,TGTGCCAGCAGCGGACTAGCGGGAGAGGGTGTCGCAGATACGCAGTATTTT,CASSGLAGEGVADTQYF
TRBD1,TRBV4-1,TRBJ1-3,.,TGCGCCAGCAGCCAAGGTCAGGGGGCAGGAAACACCATATATTTT,CASSQGQGAGNTIYF
.,TRBV11-2,TRBJ1-3,.,TGTGCCAGCAGCTTAGTTTCCCATGGAAACACCATATATTTT,CASSLVSHGNTIYF
.,TRBV6-6,TRBJ2-2,.,TGTGCCAGCAGTTACTCTACGGGGAGGCCCGGGGAGCTGTTTTTT,CASSYSTGRPGELFF
.,TRBV28,TRBJ2-7,.,TGTGCCAGCAGCGGGAGCTCCTACGAGCAGTACTTC,CASSGSSYEQYF
.,TRBV13,TRBJ2-1,.,TGTGCCAGCAGCACCTCCCGGGACTTATACAATGGGGAGCAGTTCTTC,CASSTSRDLYNGEQFF
TRBD2,TRBV9,TRBJ2-1,.,TGTGCCAGCAGCGAGCCCCACGCAGGACTAGCGGGGGGCTCCTACAATGAGCAGTTCTTC,CASSEPHAGLAGGSYNEQFF
.,TRBV2,TRBJ2-6,.,TGTGCCAGCAGTGGCGGGGCTGGGGCCAACGTCCTGACTTTC,CASSGGAGANVLTF
TRBD2,TRBV5-1,TRBJ2-3,.,TGCGCCAGCAACCCCCTTGAGCGGGGTACAGATACGCAGTATTTT,CASNPLERGTDTQYF
.,TRBV5-1,TRBJ1-4,once,TGCGCCAGCAGCTTGTTAAAGACTGGTGCAACTAATGAAAAACTGTTTTTT,CASSLLKTGATNEKLFF
TRBD2,TRBV2,TRBJ2-1,.,TGTGCCAGCACACCCACTAGCGGGAGATACAATGAGCAGTTCTTC,CASTPTSGRYNEQFF
TRBD2,TRBV7-8,TRBJ2-1,.,TGTGCCAGCAGCTTCGTGACTAGCGGGAGCTACAATGAGCAGTTCTTC,CASSFVTSGSYNEQFF
.,TRBV5-1,TRBJ2-3,once,TGCGCCAGCAGCCTCCAGGACGGGGGCACAGATACGCAGTATTTT,CASSLQDGGTDTQYF
.,TRBV7-8,TRBJ2-7,.,TGTGCCAGCAGCCTCCTCGGACAGCCGGGCTACGAGCAGTACTTC,CASSLLGQPGYEQYF
.,TRBV18,TRBJ1-2,.,TGTGCCAGCTCACCAGGTCCCCAGGGTGGCTACACCTTC,CASSPGPQGGYTF
.,TRBV4-2,TRBJ1-2,.,TGTGCCAGCAGCCAAGGACCCTCAGGGAACTATGGCTACACCTTC,CASSQGPSGNYGYTF
TRBD2,TRBV11-3,TRBJ2-5,few,TGTGCCAGCAGCTTAGATCCTTTTTTACGGGGAGGGCTGGAGACCCAGTACTTC,CASSLDPFLRGGLETQYF
TRBD1,TRBV4-1,TRBJ1-2,.,TGCGCCAGCAGCCAAGATCGACAGGGGGCTCGTGGCTACACCTTC,CASSQDRQGARGYTF
.,TRBV7-3,TRBJ1-1,.,TGTGCCAGCAGCACAACAGGTTCGAACACTGAAGCTTTCTTT,CASSTTGSNTEAFF
.,TRBV5-6,TRBJ2-7,.,TGTGCCAGCAGCTTGTTAGTATCCTACGAGCAGTACTTC,CASSLLVSYEQYF
TRBD1,TRBV19,TRBJ1-2,.,TGTGCCAGTAGTATAGACTACAGGGGAACCGGCTACACCTTC,CASSIDYRGTGYTF
TRBD2,TRBV5-1,TRBJ2-3,.,TGCGCCAGCAGCTTGGAGTCGGGGGGAACAGATACGCAGTATTTT,CASSLESGGTDTQYF
.,TRBV5-1,TRBJ1-1,.,TGCGCCAGCAGCTCCCGACGGGGGAACACTGAAGCTTTCTTT,CASSSRRGNTEAFF
TRBD1,TRBV7-2,TRBJ2-6,.,TGTGCCAGCAGCGTCCTCGGGACAGGTTACTCTGGGGCCAACGTCCTGACTTTC,CASSVLGTGYSGANVLTF
TRBD1,TRBV7-3,TRBJ1-2,.,TGTGCCAGCAGCTTAGGTTCCAGGGGGCGAAACTATGGCTACACCTTC,CASSLGSRGRNYGYTF
.,TRBV6-1,TRBJ1-4,.,TGTGCCAGCAGTGAGGGCAGGGAATTTTATGAAAAACTGTTTTTT,CASSEGREFYEKLFF
.,TRBV9,TRBJ1-2,.,TGTGCCAGCAGCGTATCCCCGAACAGGGTAAACTATGGCTACACCTTC,CASSVSPNRVNYGYTF
TRBD1,TRBV19,TRBJ2-1,.,TGTGCCAGTAGTGAACAGGGGAATGAGCAGTTCTTC,CASSEQGNEQFF